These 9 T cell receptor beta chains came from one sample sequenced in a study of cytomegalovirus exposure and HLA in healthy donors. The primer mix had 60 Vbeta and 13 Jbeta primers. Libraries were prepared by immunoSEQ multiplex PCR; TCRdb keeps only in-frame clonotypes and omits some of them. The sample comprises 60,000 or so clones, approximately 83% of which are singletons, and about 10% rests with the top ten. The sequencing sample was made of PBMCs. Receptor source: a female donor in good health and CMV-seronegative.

For the CDR3, the DNA is TGTGCCAGCAGCCGGGACGCTAGCGATAGCACAGATACGCAGTATTTT. Its translation is CASSRDASDSTDTQYF. This sequence joins TRBV5-6 and TRBJ2-3, with D possibly being TRBD2 (6 bases). The ends were cut back, 4 bases at V and 0 bases at J, with 15 bases in the middle. This CDR3 is 16 amino acids long. CDR1 and CDR2 from the germline V gene are SGHDT and YYEEEE.

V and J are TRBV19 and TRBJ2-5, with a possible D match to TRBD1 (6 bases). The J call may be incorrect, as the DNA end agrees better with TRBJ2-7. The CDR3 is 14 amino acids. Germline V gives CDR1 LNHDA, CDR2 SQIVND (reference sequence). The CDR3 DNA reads TGTGCCAGTGATACAGGGAGAGGAGCCTACGAGCAGTACTTC. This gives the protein CASDTGRGAYEQYF.

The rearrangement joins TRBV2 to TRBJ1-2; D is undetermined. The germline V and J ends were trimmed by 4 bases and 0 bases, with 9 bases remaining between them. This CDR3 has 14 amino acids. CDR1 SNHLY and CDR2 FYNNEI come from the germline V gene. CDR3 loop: CASSGHEANYGYTF. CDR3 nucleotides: TGTGCCAGCAGTGGGCACGAGGCTAACTATGGCTACACCTTC.

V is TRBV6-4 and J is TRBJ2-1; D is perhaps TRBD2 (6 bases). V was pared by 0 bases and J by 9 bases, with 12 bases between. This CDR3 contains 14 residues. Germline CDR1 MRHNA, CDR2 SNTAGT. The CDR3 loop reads CASSDSREGSEQFF. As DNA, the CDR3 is TGTGCCAGCAGTGACTCGCGGGAAGGGTCTGAGCAGTTCTTC.

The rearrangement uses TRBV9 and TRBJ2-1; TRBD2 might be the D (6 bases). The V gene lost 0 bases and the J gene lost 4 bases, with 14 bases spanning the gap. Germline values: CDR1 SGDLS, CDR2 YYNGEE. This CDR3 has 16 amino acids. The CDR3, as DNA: TGTGCCAGCAGCGTAGGTTCGTCGGGACTTTACAATGAGCAGTTCTTC. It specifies CASSVGSSGLYNEQFF. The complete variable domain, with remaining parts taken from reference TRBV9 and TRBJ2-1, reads DSGVTQTPKHLITATGQRVTLRCSPRSGDLSVYWYQQSLDQGLQFLIQYYNGEERAKGNILERFSAQQFPDLHSELNLSSLELGDSALYFCASSVGSSGLYNEQFFGPGTRLTVL.

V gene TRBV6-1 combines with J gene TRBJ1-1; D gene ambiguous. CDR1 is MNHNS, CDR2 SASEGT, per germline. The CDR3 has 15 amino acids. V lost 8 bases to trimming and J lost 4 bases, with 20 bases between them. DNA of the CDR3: TGTGCCAGCGACCGACCGGGTCCCGGAGGCACTGAAGCTTTCTTT. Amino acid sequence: CASDRPGPGGTEAFF.

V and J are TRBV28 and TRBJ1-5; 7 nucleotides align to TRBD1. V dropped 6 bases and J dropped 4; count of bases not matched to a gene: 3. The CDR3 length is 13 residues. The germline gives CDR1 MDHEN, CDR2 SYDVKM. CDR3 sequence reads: CASRQTGNQPQHF. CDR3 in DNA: TGTGCCAGCAGACAGACAGGGAATCAGCCCCAGCATTTT.

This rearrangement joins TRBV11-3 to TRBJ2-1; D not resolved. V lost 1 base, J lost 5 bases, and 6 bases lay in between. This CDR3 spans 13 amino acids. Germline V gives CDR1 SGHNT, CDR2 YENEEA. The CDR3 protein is CASSLGQNNEQFF. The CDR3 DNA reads TGTGCCAGCAGCTTAGGGCAGAACAATGAGCAGTTCTTC.

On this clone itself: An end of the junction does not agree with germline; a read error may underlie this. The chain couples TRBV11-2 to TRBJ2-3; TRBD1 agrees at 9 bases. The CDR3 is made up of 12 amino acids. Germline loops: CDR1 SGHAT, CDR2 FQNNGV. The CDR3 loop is CASSRDRDKQYF. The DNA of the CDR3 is TGTGCCAGCAGCAGGGACAGGGATAAGCAGTATTTT. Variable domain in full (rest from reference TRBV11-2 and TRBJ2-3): EAGVAQSPRYKIIEKRQSVAFWCNPISGHATLYWYQQILGQGPKLLIQFQNNGVVDDSQLPKDRFSAERLKGVDSTLKIQPAKLEDSAVYLCASSRDRDKQYFGPGTRLTVL.